The T cell receptor (beta chain) under discussion was sequenced for a study of T cells in Graves' hyperthyroidism and ophthalmopathy. Regarding the study as a whole: Within blood appeared most thyroid clonotypes that had expanded above 0.001.

This clonotype was counted between two and nine times. Antigen specificity is unknown. Amplification of TCR beta CDR3 regions was performed using RNA transcripts as template. First-round RT-PCR of the TCR CDR3 relied on the HTBI primer set. Each CDR3 protein is one row after TCRdb ran MiXCR on the multiplex PCR reads. There are hundreds of thousands of distinct CDR3 sequences in the sample; 18% occur only once, and 16% lies in the top ten. V gave up 0 bases and J gave up 4 bases, with 11 bases separating them. Germline loops: CDR1 SGHRS, CDR2 YFSETQ. CDR3 size: 15 residues. The V gene is TRBV5-1, the J gene TRBJ2-1; TRBD1 is a possible D gene (5 bases). The TCR originated in a woman aged 50 to 60 with Graves' hyperthyroidism that later progressed to Graves' ophthalmopathy. The sequencing input was blood. The CDR3 coding sequence is TGCGCCAGCAGCTTGGCGTCCGGACATTACAATGAGCAGTTCTTC. Amino acid sequence: CASSLASGHYNEQFF.